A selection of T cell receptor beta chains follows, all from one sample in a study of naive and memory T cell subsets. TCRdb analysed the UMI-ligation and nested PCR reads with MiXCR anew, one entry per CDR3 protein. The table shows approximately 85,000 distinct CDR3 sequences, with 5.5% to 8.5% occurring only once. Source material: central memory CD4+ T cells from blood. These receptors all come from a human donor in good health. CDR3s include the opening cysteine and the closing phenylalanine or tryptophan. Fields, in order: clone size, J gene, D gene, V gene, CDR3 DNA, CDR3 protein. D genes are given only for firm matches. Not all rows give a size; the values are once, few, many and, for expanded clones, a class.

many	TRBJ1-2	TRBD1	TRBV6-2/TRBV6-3	TGTGCCAGCAGGACAGGGGGCTCTTCATATGGCTACACCTTC	CASRTGGSSYGYTF
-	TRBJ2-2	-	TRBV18	TGTGCCAGCTCACAGGTGAACGCCGGGGAGCTGTTTTTT	CASSQVNAGELFF
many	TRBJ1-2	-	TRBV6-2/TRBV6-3	TGTGCCAGCAGTTACGTAGCAGGTTATGGCTACACCTTC	CASSYVAGYGYTF
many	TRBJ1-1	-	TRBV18	TGTGCCAGCTTCACCATCTCTGGGACAATACCTGAAGCTTTCTTT	CASFTISGTIPEAFF
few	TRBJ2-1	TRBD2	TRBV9	TGTGCCAGCAGCGTAGGGCTAGCGGGGGGGAATGAGCAGTTCTTC	CASSVGLAGGNEQFF
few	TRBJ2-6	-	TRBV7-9	TGTGCCAGCAGCCAGAGACAGGTGACTGCTGGGGCCAACGTCCTGACTTTC	CASSQRQVTAGANVLTF
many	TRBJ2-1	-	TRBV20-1	TGCAGTGGCAATAGGGGGAGCTCCTACAATGAGCAGTTCTTC	CSGNRGSSYNEQFF
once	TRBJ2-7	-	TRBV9	TGTGCCAGCAGCGTGGGCGGGAACTACGATCAGTACTTC	CASSVGGNYDQYF
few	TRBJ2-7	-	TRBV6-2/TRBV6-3	TGTGCCAGCAGCTCCGGGACACTACCCTACGAGCAGTACTTC	CASSSGTLPYEQYF
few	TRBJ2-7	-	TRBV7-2	TGTGCCAGCAGCTTAGTATCGGGCAGGGGCCTCTCCTACGAGCAGTACTTC	CASSLVSGRGLSYEQYF
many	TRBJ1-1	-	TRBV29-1	TGCAGCGTTGACGGTAACGACCAGGTGATGAACACTGAAGCTTTCTTT	CSVDGNDQVMNTEAFF
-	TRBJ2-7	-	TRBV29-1	TGCAGCGTTGAGAGGTGGGTCAAGGGAGCTCGTGAGCAGTACTTC	CSVERWVKGAREQYF
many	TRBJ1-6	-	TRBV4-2	TGTGCCAGCGCCCGGGAATCCAATTCACCCCTCCACTTT	CASARESNSPLHF
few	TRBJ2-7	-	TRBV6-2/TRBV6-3	TGTGCCAGCAGTTACCAGGGGCCCCCGGACGACGAGCAGTACTTC	CASSYQGPPDDEQYF
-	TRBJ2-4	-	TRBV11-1	TGTGCCAGCAGCTTAGGGAGGAACCCAGCCAAAAACATTCAGTACTTC	CASSLGRNPAKNIQYF
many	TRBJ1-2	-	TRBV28	TGTGCCAGCAGTAGTGGTCCCTATGGCTACACCTTC	CASSSGPYGYTF
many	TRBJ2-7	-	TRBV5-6	TGTGCCAGCAGCTTCACGACCGAGCAGTACTTC	CASSFTTEQYF
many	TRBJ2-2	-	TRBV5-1	TGCGCCAGCAGCTTAGGGAGCCCGAACACCGGGGAGCTGTTTTTT	CASSLGSPNTGELFF
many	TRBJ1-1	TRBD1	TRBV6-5	TGTGCCAGCAGTTACGGGACAGGGACCATCTTGAGCACTGAAGCTTTCTTT	CASSYGTGTILSTEAFF
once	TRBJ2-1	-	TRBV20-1	TGCAGTGCTAGACTTCCCGAAACCATATACAATGAGCAGTTCTTC	CSARLPETIYNEQFF
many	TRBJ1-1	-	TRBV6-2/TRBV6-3	TGTGCCAGCAGTATGGGGACGGAAGCTTTCTTT	CASSMGTEAFF
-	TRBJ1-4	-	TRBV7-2	TGTGCCAGCAGCCTAGCAGGGGCAACTAATGAAAAACTGTTTTTT	CASSLAGATNEKLFF
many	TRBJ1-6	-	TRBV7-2	TGTGCCAGCAGCTTTGGCGACAGCGCAAATTCACCCCTCCACTTT	CASSFGDSANSPLHF
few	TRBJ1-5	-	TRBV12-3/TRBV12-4	TGTGCCAGCAGTTTTCGGATGCGGCAGCCCCAGCATTTT	CASSFRMRQPQHF
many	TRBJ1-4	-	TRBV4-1	TGCGCCAGCAGCCCAGACAACTTTAATGAAAAACTGTTTTTT	CASSPDNFNEKLFF
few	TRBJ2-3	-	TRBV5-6	TGTGCCAGCAGCTTGGGCGGCGCAGATACGCAGTATTTT	CASSLGGADTQYF
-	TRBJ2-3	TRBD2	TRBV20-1	TGCAGTGCCCGGTCCGGGACTAGCGTTGTAGATACGCAGTATTTT	CSARSGTSVVDTQYF
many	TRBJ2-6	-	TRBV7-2	TGTGCCAGCAGCCCTCAGGCCTCTGGGGCCAACGTCCTGACTTTC	CASSPQASGANVLTF
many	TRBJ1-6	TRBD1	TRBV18	TGTGCCAGCTCGGGACAGGAGGATTCACCCCTCCACTTT	CASSGQEDSPLHF
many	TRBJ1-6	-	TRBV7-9	TGTGCCAGCAGCCCGACCGGGACGAATTCACCCCTCCACTTT	CASSPTGTNSPLHF
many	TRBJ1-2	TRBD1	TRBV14	TGTGCCAGCAGCCCTCCGGACAGGGACCCCTATGGCTACACCTTC	CASSPPDRDPYGYTF
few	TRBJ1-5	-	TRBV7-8	TGTGCCAGCAGCTTAGGGCTCGGAACTAGCAATCAGCCCCAGCATTTT	CASSLGLGTSNQPQHF
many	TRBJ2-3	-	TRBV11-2	TGTGCCAGCAGCCAAAGGACGATAAGAGAAGATACGCAGTATTTT	CASSQRTIREDTQYF
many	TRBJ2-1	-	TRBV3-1	TGTGCCAGCAGCCAATTAAACGATGAGCAGTTCTTC	CASSQLNDEQFF
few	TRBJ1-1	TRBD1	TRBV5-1	TGCGCCAGCAGCCCAGGGGGCACAGAGGACACTGAAGCTTTCTTT	CASSPGGTEDTEAFF
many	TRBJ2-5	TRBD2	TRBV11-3	TGTGCCAGCAGCAGAGGGACTAGCGGGAGGGAGACCCAGTACTTC	CASSRGTSGRETQYF
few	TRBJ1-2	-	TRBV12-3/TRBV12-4	TGTGCCAGCAGTCCCCATCGACAGCATTATGGCTACACCTTC	CASSPHRQHYGYTF
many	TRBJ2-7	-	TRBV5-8	TGTGCCAGCACGGGGGCCTACGAGCAGTACTTC	CASTGAYEQYF
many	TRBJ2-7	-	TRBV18	TGTGCCAGCTCATCGCAAGACGTTCGGGGTCGGGAGCAGTACTTC	CASSSQDVRGREQYF
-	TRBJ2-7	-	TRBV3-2	TGTGCCAGCAGCCTGGTGGGTGCCTCCTACGAGCAGTACTTC	CASSLVGASYEQYF
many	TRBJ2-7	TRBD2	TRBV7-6	TGTGCCAGCAGCTTACAGTATGGGACTAGCGGGAGCCCCTACGAGCAGTACTTC	CASSLQYGTSGSPYEQYF
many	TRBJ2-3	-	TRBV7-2	TGTGCCAGCAGCCCCGCAGATACGCAGTATTTT	CASSPADTQYF
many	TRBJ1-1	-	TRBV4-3	TGCGCCAGCAGTCACGTAGAAGGCGGAATGGGGTACACTGAAGCTTTCTTT	CASSHVEGGMGYTEAFF
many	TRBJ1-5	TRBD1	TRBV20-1	TGCAGTGCTAGAGAGGCAGGGGGGGGCAATCAGCCCCAGCATTTT	CSAREAGGGNQPQHF
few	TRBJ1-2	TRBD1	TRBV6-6	TGTGCCAGCAGGCAAGGACAGGGTTATGGCTACACCTTC	CASRQGQGYGYTF
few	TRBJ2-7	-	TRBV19	TGTGCCAGTTCCGACTTCCCCCGGTCCGGCGAGCAGTACTTC	CASSDFPRSGEQYF
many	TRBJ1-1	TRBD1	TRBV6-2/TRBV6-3	TGTGCCAGCAGTTACCCTTCCCGGGACAGGGGATTCGTGGGAAAGTATACACCTGAAGCTTTCTTT	CASSYPSRDRGFVGKYTPEAFF
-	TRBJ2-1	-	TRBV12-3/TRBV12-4	TGTGCCAGCACCGTCTCTGGGGGGGGCACCAATGAGCAGTTCTTC	CASTVSGGGTNEQFF
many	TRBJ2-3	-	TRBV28	TGTGCCAGCAGTTTGGGGACCCCGGGTAGAGGTACGCAGTATTTT	CASSLGTPGRGTQYF
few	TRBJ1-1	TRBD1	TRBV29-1	TGCAGCGTTGGGATCCGACAGGGAACTGAAGCTTTCTTT	CSVGIRQGTEAFF
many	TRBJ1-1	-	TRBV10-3	TGTGCCATCACGAGGCTCAGCGCGGGGTCTGAAGCTTTCTTT	CAITRLSAGSEAFF
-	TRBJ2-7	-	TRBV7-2	TGTGCCAGCAGCTTCCTTCAGCGGGTACCCTACGAGCAGTACTTC	CASSFLQRVPYEQYF
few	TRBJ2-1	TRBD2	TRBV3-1	TGTGCCAGCAGAAAGGGACTAGCGGGAGGTCCCCTTAATGAGCAGTTCTTC	CASRKGLAGGPLNEQFF
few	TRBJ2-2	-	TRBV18	TGTGCCAGCTCACCCAAAGCAGGGGCCACCGGGGAGCTGTTTTTT	CASSPKAGATGELFF
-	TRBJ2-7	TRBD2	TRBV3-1	TGTGCCAGCAGCCGGCGACTAGCGGGACCCTACGAGCAGTACTTC	CASSRRLAGPYEQYF